Reported below is one T cell receptor (beta chain). Its target is not known. The data originate from a study of cytomegalovirus exposure and HLA in healthy donors. Findings and limits, study-wide: Specificity of three CMV-associated chains for CMV antigens was verified in vitro.

The CDR3 runs to 14 residues. Trimming removed 8 bases from V and 9 bases from J; junction bases left unmatched: 12. Germline assignment: CDR1 WNHNN and CDR2 SYGVQD (reference sequence). The assay was immunoSEQ multiplex PCR, and TCRdb's table has in-frame clones only and misses some. The sample comprises some 120,000 clones, approximately 87% of which are singletons, and approximately 2% rests with the top ten. The chain couples TRBV10-1 to TRBJ2-1; 8 bases are a match to TRBD1. This clonotype was sampled from a woman in her twenties or thirties in good health and CMV-seronegative. The sample consisted of PBMCs. The CDR3 DNA reads as TGCGCCAGCGGACGGGACAGGTTGAGGCGTGAGCAGTTCTTC. Residues: CASGRDRLRREQFF.